Shown below are 10 T cell receptor beta chains from a single sample sequenced in a study of blood T cell repertoires in COVID-19. TCRdb keeps only in-frame clones here, not all; method: immunoSEQ multiplex PCR. The data show around 300,000 clones, approximately 86% seen once. The sample was PBMCs or T cells enriched from blood (not recorded which). These TCRs come from a woman aged 18-30 years who had recovered from COVID-19.

The J gene is TRBJ2-7, the V gene TRBV7-9; 8 bases line up with TRBD2. Germline assignment: CDR1 SEHNR and CDR2 FQNEAQ (reference sequence). With V trimmed by 4 bases and J by 2 bases, 7 bases remained unmatched. There are 15 residues in the CDR3. This chain's CDR3 is CASSSPDGRAYEQYF. For the CDR3, the DNA is TGTGCCAGCAGCTCCCCGGACGGGAGGGCCTACGAGCAGTACTTC.

The gene calls are TRBV7-2 and TRBJ2-5, with D tentatively TRBD1 (7 bases). With 1 base removed from V and 5 bases from J, the gap between germline ends came to 17 bases. Germline V gene data show CDR1 as SGHTA and CDR2 as FQGNSA. The CDR3 extends over 16 amino acids. The CDR3 protein is CASSLGRSAGGETQYF. For the CDR3, the DNA is TGTGCCAGCAGCTTAGGGCGCTCTGCAGGGGGGGAGACCCAGTACTTC.

V is TRBV4-3 and J is TRBJ2-1, with a possible D match to TRBD2 (6 bases). This CDR3 has 18 amino acids. Looked up from germline, CDR1 is LGHNA and CDR2 is YSLEER. Trimming left V 0 bases short and J 2 bases short, with 17 bases between. The CDR3 DNA is TGCGCCAGCAGCCAAGAGCCTATCGGGAGTAACGCCTACAATGAGCAGTTCTTC. Encoded protein: CASSQEPIGSNAYNEQFF.

J is TRBJ2-1 and V is TRBV30, with 9 bases fitting TRBD2. This CDR3 spans 15 amino acids. The V segment lost 7 bases and the J segment 1 base; nucleotides outside the gene matches: 8. Looked up from germline, CDR1 is GTSNPN and CDR2 is SVGIG (reference sequence). DNA for the CDR3: TGTGCCTTAGCGGGAGCAATATCGTCCTACAATGAGCAGTTCTTC. Its translation is CALAGAISSYNEQFF.

The chain links TRBV21-1 to TRBJ2-1; whether TRBD2, the table's D call, matches the DNA was not checked. TRBV21-1 has pseudogene status. The CDR3 length is 19 residues. CDR3 residues: CASSPPGTFPFSRYNEQFF. DNA for the CDR3: TGTGCCAGCAGCCCGCCCGGGACTTTCCCATTTTCCCGGTACAATGAGCAGTTCTTC.

The chain recombines TRBV6-1 with TRBJ2-6, with a tentative D call TRBD1 (5 bases). Germline assignment: CDR1 MNHNS and CDR2 SASEGT. This CDR3 is built from 15 residues. The V gene lost 2 bases and the J gene lost 2 bases, with 7 bases spanning the gap. The CDR3 DNA sequence: TGTGCCAGCAGTGAAAAAGGGGCTGGGGCCAACGTCCTGACTTTC. It specifies CASSEKGAGANVLTF.

The V call is TRBV19, the J call TRBJ1-5; TRBD1 might be the D (5 bases). Trimming pared 5 bases from V and 5 bases from J, leaving 16 bases between. Germline CDR1 and CDR2: LNHDA and SQIVND (reference sequence). The CDR3 is made up of 15 amino acids. As DNA, the CDR3 is TGTGCCAGTAGTCCGACAGTTCTATGGGATCAGCCCCAGCATTTT. Its protein is CASSPTVLWDQPQHF.

This chain's CDR3 is CASTWSFGDTVSYEQYF. Written as DNA, the CDR3 is TGTGCCAGCACCTGGTCTTTTGGGGACACCGTCTCCTACGAGCAGTACTTC. This chain connects TRBV11-2 to TRBJ2-7, with D maybe TRBD1 (6 bases). V dropped 7 bases and J dropped 0 bases, with 22 bases sitting between them. The germline gives CDR1 SGHAT, CDR2 FQNNGV. The CDR3 extends over 17 amino acids. The full variable domain, in which reference TRBV11-2 and TRBJ2-7 provide the parts outside the CDR3, is EAGVAQSPRYKIIEKRQSVAFWCNPISGHATLYWYQQILGQGPKLLIQFQNNGVVDDSQLPKDRFSAERLKGVDSTLKIQPAKLEDSAVYLCASTWSFGDTVSYEQYFGPGTRLTVT.

V is TRBV7-2 and J is TRBJ2-2, with 9 bases fitting TRBD2. Trimming took 5 bases from V and 7 from J; bases not matched to a gene: 14. The CDR3 is 17 residues long. In germline, CDR1 is SGHTA, CDR2 FQGNSA. The CDR3 protein is CASSPPLAGVGGGELFF. The CDR3 nucleotides are TGTGCCAGCAGCCCGCCTTTAGCGGGAGTCGGAGGCGGGGAGCTGTTTTTT.

The rearrangement joins TRBV7-2 to TRBJ2-2; 9 positions match TRBD1. CDR3 length equals 16 residues. Looked up from germline, CDR1 is SGHTA and CDR2 is FQGNSA. J was trimmed by 4 bases and V by 4 bases; bases with no gene match: 7. Here the CDR3 reads CASSWPGQGPTGELFF. CDR3 DNA sequence: TGTGCCAGCAGCTGGCCGGGACAGGGTCCCACCGGGGAGCTGTTTTTT.